What follows are 27 T cell receptor beta chains derived from one specimen sequenced in a study of OX40 agonist ivuxolimab in advanced cancers. Only in-frame clones appear in the TCRdb table, and some are missing; sequencing was by immunoSEQ multiplex PCR. The top ten clones hold 5% to 5.5% of a sample with 60,000 or so clones, approximately 89% of them seen once. Sequencing used CD4+ or CD8+ T cells sorted from blood, obtained in a trial of the OX40 agonist ivuxolimab. These TCRs come from an adult with an advanced solid tumor such as melanoma, head and neck, liver or kidney cancer.

This clone appeared a few times. The genes are TRBV10-3 and TRBJ2-6, with 7 bases fitting TRBD1. Germline V gene data show CDR1 as ENHRY and CDR2 as SYGVKD. The V and J ends lost 7 bases and 2 bases, in that order; junction bases with no gene match: 8. The CDR3 loop spans 16 amino acids. The CDR3 region has the DNA TGTGCCATCAAGCAGGGGGTAATCCCTGGGGCCAACGTCCTGACTTTC. This translates into CAIKQGVIPGANVLTF.

This clone was picked up a small number of times. V usage is TRBV4-1 and J usage is TRBJ2-2; D might be TRBD1 (6 bases). The CDR3 runs 14 residues. Trimming took 3 bases from V and 1 from J, leaving 6 bases between them. Germline CDR1 reads MGHRA; CDR2 reads YSYEKL. CDR3: CASSQTGNTGELFF. Here the CDR3 DNA reads TGCGCCAGCAGCCAGACAGGGAACACCGGGGAGCTGTTTTTT.

This clone came up once. This chain connects TRBV7-2 to TRBJ2-7; 7 nucleotides agree with TRBD1. Trimming took 5 bases from V and 3 from J; bases not matched to a gene: 10. Germline V gene sequence: CDR1 SGHTA, CDR2 FQGNSA. This CDR3 is 15 amino acids long. In DNA form, the CDR3 reads TGTGCCAGCAGCCCGCGACCGACAGGGAGCTACGAGCAGTACTTC. Protein: CASSPRPTGSYEQYF.

The rearrangement uses TRBV20-1 and TRBJ2-3; tentative D call: TRBD1 (5 bases). Per the germline V gene, CDR1 is DFQATT and CDR2 is SNEGSKA (reference sequence). The V end lost 6 bases, the J end lost 1 base, and 5 bases lay between the germline ends. The CDR3 length is 11 residues. CDR3 loop: CSAGRTDTQYF. The CDR3 region has the DNA TGCAGTGCGGGGCGCACAGATACGCAGTATTTT.

V usage is TRBV6-1 and J usage is TRBJ2-1, with 11 bases identical to TRBD2. Germline lookup yields CDR1 MNHNS and CDR2 SASEGT. The V and J ends lost 6 bases and 8 bases, in that order; junction bases with no gene match: 3. This CDR3 comprises 13 residues. The CDR3 DNA reads as TGTGCCAGCAGCGAGACTAGCGGGGATGAGCAGTTCTTC. It specifies CASSETSGDEQFF.

This chain joins TRBV6-1 and TRBJ1-4; tentative D call: TRBD1 (6 bases). The CDR3 extends over 14 amino acids. Germline V CDR1 and CDR2: MNHNS, SASEGT. Trimming shortened V by 7 bases and J by 6 bases, and 15 bases separated the two germline ends. The CDR3 DNA sequence: TGTGCCAGCACCGGGGAGGGGGGCTATGAAAAACTGTTTTTT. Translated: CASTGEGGYEKLFF.

This chain links TRBV28 with TRBJ2-7; no firm D call. Germline V gene sequence: CDR1 MDHEN, CDR2 SYDVKM. CDR3 length: 13 amino acids. The germline V and J ends were trimmed by 1 base and 2 bases, with 6 bases remaining between them. In nucleotides, the CDR3 is TGTGCCAGCAGTTTATCCCCGACCTACGAGCAGTACTTC. Translated, it gives CASSLSPTYEQYF. Drawing the rest from reference TRBV28 and TRBJ2-7, the complete variable domain is DVKVTQSSRYLVKRTGEKVFLECVQDMDHENMFWYRQDPGLGLRLIYFSYDVKMKEKGDIPEGYSVSREKKERFSLILESASTNQTSMYLCASSLSPTYEQYFGPGTRLTVT.

V gene TRBV7-9 combines with J gene TRBJ1-5, with a possible D match to TRBD1 (6 bases). V lost 2 bases and J 7 bases, leaving 9 bases between the germline ends. This CDR3 has 13 amino acids. CDR1 and CDR2 (germline): SEHNR, FQNEAQ (reference sequence). The CDR3 here is CASSLTGLQPQHF. The CDR3 coding sequence is TGTGCCAGCAGCTTAACAGGGTTGCAGCCCCAGCATTTT.

The V and J genes are TRBV7-9 and TRBJ1-2; tentative D call: TRBD1 (5 bases). This CDR3 is 15 amino acids long. Trimming took off 4 bases at V and 4 bases at J, with 16 bases between the two ends. Per germline, CDR1 SEHNR and CDR2 FQNEAQ (reference sequence). CDR3 nucleotides: TGTGCCAGCAGCTCCGGGACCCGGGGGTTCTATGGCTACACCTTC. Translating it yields CASSSGTRGFYGYTF.

The chain recombines TRBV7-6 with TRBJ2-7; possibly TRBD2 for D (6 bases). Trimming left V 5 bases short and J 1 base short, with 15 bases between. The CDR3 is 15 residues long. Germline CDR1 is SGHVS and CDR2 is FNYEAQ. CDR3 coding DNA: TGTGCCAGCAGCACGACTAGTTCTCCTTCCTACGAGCAGTACTTC. The encoded protein is CASSTTSSPSYEQYF.

This clone has only one observation. Other DNA sequences in this specimen translate into the identical CDR3. The V call is TRBV30, the J call TRBJ1-5, with D perhaps matching TRBD1 (5 bases). V dropped 5 bases and J dropped 0 bases, with 11 bases sitting between them. The CDR3 is 14 residues long. Germline CDR1 GTSNPN, CDR2 SVGIG (reference sequence). CDR3: CAWSKGNSNQPQHF. In DNA form, the CDR3 reads TGTGCCTGGTCCAAGGGGAATAGCAATCAGCCCCAGCATTTT.

The chain is built from TRBV4-3 and TRBJ1-4; D gene ambiguous. The CDR3 has 14 amino acids. Between the trimmed V and J ends, which lost 0 bases and 7 bases, there was a span of 9 bases. Germline lookup yields CDR1 LGHNA and CDR2 YSLEER. CDR3 in DNA: TGCGCCAGCAGCCAAGACCAAACTCGTGAAAAACTGTTTTTT. Translating it yields CASSQDQTREKLFF.

The chain uses TRBV5-1 and TRBJ2-4; TRBD2 matches 15 bases. Germline loops: CDR1 SGHRS, CDR2 YFSETQ. With 4 bases clipped from V and 1 base from J, the junction kept 9 bases outside the gene matches. This CDR3 is built from 19 residues. The CDR3 coding sequence is TGCGCCAGCAGCACCGGACTAGCGGGAGGGGTTAAGGCCAAAAACATTCAGTACTTC. Its protein is CASSTGLAGGVKAKNIQYF.

The V and J genes are TRBV27 and TRBJ1-5, with TRBD1 matching 10 bases. Trimming removed 4 bases from V and 6 bases from J; junction bases left unmatched: 3. The CDR3 loop spans 14 amino acids. Germline CDR1 MNHEY, CDR2 SMNVEV (reference sequence). CDR3 in DNA: TGTGCCAGCAGTTCGACAGGGGGCGGTCAGCCCCAGCATTTT. Encoded protein: CASSSTGGGQPQHF.

The chain has TRBV2 and TRBJ2-7; D not certain. CDR1 and CDR2 (germline): SNHLY, FYNNEI. Deletions cut 0 bases from V and 2 bases from J, with 8 bases between. This CDR3 is 14 amino acids long. The CDR3 DNA is TGTGCCAGCAGTGAAGCTAATCAGCCCTACGAGCAGTACTTC. Translating gives CASSEANQPYEQYF.

This chain links TRBV7-6 with TRBJ2-2; perhaps TRBD1 as D (5 bases). The CDR3 covers 15 residues. With 3 bases removed from V and 5 bases from J, the gap between germline ends came to 13 bases. Per germline, CDR1 SGHVS and CDR2 FNYEAQ. The CDR3 DNA sequence: TGTGCCAGCAGCTTTGGACAATCTACTACCGGGGAGCTGTTTTTT. Translation gives CASSFGQSTTGELFF.

This chain links TRBV5-5 with TRBJ2-6; no firm D call. Germline V CDR1 and CDR2: SGHKS, YYEKEE (reference sequence). The CDR3 consists of 16 residues. The germline V and J ends were trimmed by 0 bases and 0 bases, with 7 bases remaining between them. In nucleotides, the CDR3 is TGTGCCAGCAGCTTGGTTCCGTACTCTGGGGCCAACGTCCTGACTTTC. It codes for CASSLVPYSGANVLTF. Based on the CDR3 plus reference TRBV5-5 and TRBJ2-6, the full variable domain is DAGVTQSPTHLIKTRGQQVTLRCSPISGHKSVSWYQQVLGQGPQFIFQYYEKEERGRGNFPDRFSARQFPNYSSELNVNALLLGDSALYLCASSLVPYSGANVLTFGAGSRLTVL.

The chain combines TRBV6-1 with TRBJ1-2, with TRBD1 matching over 8 bases. The CDR3 runs to 13 residues. Looked up from germline, CDR1 is MNHNS and CDR2 is SASEGT. The V segment lost 6 bases and the J segment 0 bases; nucleotides outside the gene matches: 0. In nucleotides, the CDR3 is TGTGCCAGCAGGGGACAGGCTAACTATGGCTACACCTTC. As protein: CASRGQANYGYTF.

This rearrangement joins TRBV14 to TRBJ1-6; TRBD1 might be the D (5 bases). V was pared by 8 bases and J by 4 bases, with 12 bases between. The CDR3 is 14 amino acids. The V gene's germline CDR1 is SGHDN and CDR2 FVKESK. The CDR3 here is CASALGLYNSPLHF. CDR3 bases: TGTGCCAGCGCCCTGGGACTGTATAATTCACCCCTCCACTTT.

The V call is TRBV27, the J call TRBJ2-7; possibly TRBD1 or TRBD2 for D (5 bases each). In germline, CDR1 is MNHEY, CDR2 SMNVEV (reference sequence). The CDR3 runs 15 residues. The V end was cut by 3 bases, the J end by 2 bases, with 14 bases between. The CDR3 spells CASSFNPGPPYEQYF. The DNA of the CDR3 is TGTGCCAGCAGTTTCAATCCGGGGCCCCCCTACGAGCAGTACTTC.

The chain joins TRBV4-2 to TRBJ1-1; D may be TRBD1 (5 bases). Germline CDR1 and CDR2: LGHNA and YNFKEQ. The CDR3 is 13 amino acids. Deletions cut 7 bases from V and 0 bases from J, with 9 bases between. The CDR3 reads CASTGAMNTEAFF. In nucleotides, the CDR3 is TGTGCCAGCACTGGGGCCATGAACACTGAAGCTTTCTTT.

The gene calls are TRBV6-1 and TRBJ1-5; D is undetermined. The CDR3 is made up of 14 amino acids. Germline-derived CDR1 and CDR2 are MNHNS and SASEGT. V was shortened by 0 bases and J by 6 bases, with 9 bases between the two germline ends. The CDR3 DNA follows: TGTGCCAGCAGTGAAGCGGGCAGACGTCAGCCCCAGCATTTT. This translates into CASSEAGRRQPQHF.

This clone has more than one count but fewer than ten. The V gene is TRBV14, the J gene TRBJ1-6, with D possibly matching TRBD1 (5 bases). Trimming took 1 base from V and 10 from J, leaving 14 bases between them. The CDR3 totals 15 residues. The V gene's germline CDR1 is SGHDN and CDR2 FVKESK. Here the CDR3 DNA reads TGTGCCAGCAGCCAAGCTGGGTGGAGGGGATCACCCCTCCACTTT. Translated: CASSQAGWRGSPLHF.

J is TRBJ1-4 and V is TRBV4-3; the D gene is possibly TRBD1 (5 bases). CDR1 is LGHNA and CDR2 is YSLEER in the germline V gene. This CDR3 region has 14 residues. V was cut by 3 bases and J by 3 bases, with 8 bases left in between. The CDR3 DNA follows: TGCGCCAGCAGCCACGAAGGGGCTAATGAAAAACTGTTTTTT. This encodes CASSHEGANEKLFF.

This rearrangement joins TRBV7-8 to TRBJ2-1, with unresolved D. Germline CDR1 SGHVS, CDR2 FQNEAQ. There are 16 residues in the CDR3. V was cut by 1 base and J by 9 bases, with 19 bases left in between. The CDR3 DNA is TGTGCCAGCAGCTTAGGGATAGTCCATGAATTTTCTGAGCAGTTCTTC. Its protein is CASSLGIVHEFSEQFF.

This clone was observed once. The chain employs TRBV28 and TRBJ2-7; TRBD1 matches 11 bases. V was clipped by 6 bases and J by 0 bases; unmatched bases: 1. CDR3 length: 14 amino acids. Germline CDR1 MDHEN, CDR2 SYDVKM. This chain's CDR3 is CASSGTGGSYEQYF. The DNA for the CDR3 is TGTGCCAGCAGCGGGACAGGGGGCTCCTACGAGCAGTACTTC.

The chain links TRBV7-9 to TRBJ2-3, with D maybe TRBD2 (5 bases). Trimming pared 3 bases from V and 3 bases from J, leaving 10 bases between. The CDR3 is 14 amino acids. The germline V gene has CDR1 SEHNR and CDR2 FQNEAQ (reference sequence). The CDR3 spells CASSFLLVTDTQYF. Here the CDR3 DNA reads TGTGCCAGCAGCTTCTTACTAGTAACAGATACGCAGTATTTT.